Each of the 31 T cell receptor beta chains below was sequenced from the same sample in a study of T cells after yellow fever vaccination. Via MiXCR, TCRdb re-called the 5' RACE reads, giving one row per CDR3 protein. The data show approximately 250,000 distinct CDR3 sequences, approximately 3.5% seen once. Specimen: PBMCs, collected 15 days after the yellow fever booster vaccination. The origin of the receptors is a man aged 18 to 29 who received the YFV17D yellow fever vaccine.

The sample holds many counts of this clonotype. This chain connects TRBV16 to TRBJ1-4; TRBD1 matches 10 bases. Germline CDR1 KGHSY, CDR2 FQNENV. J was trimmed by 6 bases and V by 2 bases; bases with no gene match: 3. This CDR3 spans 15 amino acids. The CDR3 spells CASSQGGQGDEKLFF. CDR3 bases: TGTGCCAGCAGCCAAGGTGGACAGGGGGATGAAAAACTGTTTTTT.

In its sample, this clonotype was seen a few times. The chain couples TRBV7-2 to TRBJ2-3; 8 bases align to TRBD2. V lost 5 bases and J lost 6; bases outside the gene matches: 7. Germline CDR1 is SGHTA and CDR2 is FQGNSA. This CDR3 comprises 14 residues. CDR3 region: CASSPAGAWDTQYF. The CDR3, as DNA: TGTGCCAGCAGCCCAGCGGGGGCCTGGGATACGCAGTATTTT.

At least ten counts were recorded for this clonotype. The rearrangement links TRBV7-2 to TRBJ2-1, with D tentatively TRBD1 or TRBD2 (5 bases each). Trimming cost V 5 bases and J 6 bases, with 17 bases left between them. The CDR3 is made up of 15 amino acids. Germline loops: CDR1 SGHTA, CDR2 FQGNSA. Here the CDR3 reads CASSLLGPSPNEQFF. The CDR3 coding sequence is TGTGCCAGCAGCCTGTTGGGACCTAGCCCCAATGAGCAGTTCTTC. Together with reference TRBV7-2 and TRBJ2-1, the CDR3 gives the full variable domain: GAGVSQSPSNKVTEKGKDVELRCDPISGHTALYWYRQSLGQGLEFLIYFQGNSAPDKSGLPSDRFSAERTGGSVSTLTIQRTQQEDSAVYLCASSLLGPSPNEQFFGPGTRLTVL.

This clonotype was observed at least ten times. The chain recombines TRBV20-1 with TRBJ2-3, with 10 positions matching TRBD2. This CDR3 has 17 amino acids. Per germline, CDR1 DFQATT and CDR2 SNEGSKA (reference sequence). Trimming took 1 base from V and 1 from J; bases not matched to a gene: 8. The CDR3 loop reads CSARGPASGGGTDTQYF. CDR3 DNA: TGCAGTGCTAGAGGACCGGCTAGCGGGGGAGGCACAGATACGCAGTATTTT.

This clonotype was counted at least ten times. The CDR3 bases are TGCGCCAGCAGTCAGAGAGGAGAAGATACGCAGTATTTT. The encoded protein is CASSQRGEDTQYF. The rearrangement uses TRBV4-1 and TRBJ2-3; D gene ambiguous. This CDR3 region has 13 residues. Germline V gene data show CDR1 as MGHRA and CDR2 as YSYEKL. Trimming left V 6 bases short and J 5 bases short, with 12 bases between.

This clonotype was counted many times. This sequence joins TRBV18 and TRBJ2-1; 8 bases are shared with TRBD1. The length of the CDR3 is 16 residues. Trimming removed 2 bases from V and 3 bases from J; junction bases left unmatched: 6. Looked up from germline, CDR1 is KGHSH and CDR2 is LQKENI. For the CDR3, the DNA is TGTGCCAGCTCACCAATTCCCGGGACAGGCTACAATGAGCAGTTCTTC. Encoded protein: CASSPIPGTGYNEQFF.

This clonotype was counted at least ten times. The V and J genes are TRBV20-1 and TRBJ1-1, with D unresolved. Germline CDR1 and CDR2: DFQATT and SNEGSKA (reference sequence). The V end was cut by 4 bases, the J end by 2 bases, with 14 bases between. The CDR3 length is 14 residues. This chain's CDR3 is CSANLREVNTEAFF. In DNA, the CDR3 is TGCAGTGCTAACCTCCGGGAGGTCAACACTGAAGCTTTCTTT.

This clonotype has ten or more counts. The V call is TRBV20-1, the J call TRBJ2-3, with D perhaps TRBD2 (7 bases). CDR1 and CDR2 from the germline V gene are DFQATT and SNEGSKA (reference sequence). This CDR3 spans 15 amino acids. Trimming took off 6 bases at V and 3 bases at J, with 19 bases between the two ends. DNA of the CDR3: TGCAGTGCCGTTAAGGGGGGGAGGTGGACAGATACGCAGTATTTT. Amino acid sequence: CSAVKGGRWTDTQYF.

This clonotype occurred many times. The chain uses TRBV20-1 and TRBJ2-1, with unresolved D. The CDR3 is 11 residues long. Trimming stripped 3 bases from V and 7 bases from J, with 7 bases between. CDR1 DFQATT and CDR2 SNEGSKA come from the germline V gene (reference sequence). DNA of the CDR3: TGCAGTGCTAGGCCCTTTAATGAGCAGTTCTTC. Protein sequence: CSARPFNEQFF.

This clonotype was seen many times. V and J are TRBV20-1 and TRBJ1-6; D unresolved. The CDR3 is made up of 14 amino acids. The germline V gene encodes CDR1 DFQATT and CDR2 SNEGSKA (reference sequence). The V end lost 6 bases, the J end lost 8 bases, and 17 bases lay between the germline ends. The CDR3 region has the DNA TGCAGTGCGCACCCCGGGCAGGCCCATTCACCCCTCCACTTT. Its protein is CSAHPGQAHSPLHF.

This clonotype has a count of ten or more. V and J are TRBV3-1 and TRBJ1-4, with D perhaps TRBD1 (6 bases). The CDR3 is 17 amino acids. Germline values: CDR1 LGHDT, CDR2 YNNKEL (reference sequence). V lost 3 bases to trimming and J lost 8 bases, with 22 bases between them. The CDR3 is CASSQTSMGGPSEKLFF. The CDR3 DNA sequence: TGTGCCAGCAGCCAGACCTCCATGGGGGGCCCTTCGGAAAAACTGTTTTTT.

This clonotype showed up many times. The chain employs TRBV10-3 and TRBJ2-3; TRBD2 aligns across 10 bases. Germline loops: CDR1 ENHRY, CDR2 SYGVKD. V lost 5 bases to trimming and J lost 4 bases; unmatched junction nucleotides: 6. The CDR3 is 15 amino acids. The CDR3 spells CAISSSSGGADTQYF. As DNA, the CDR3 is TGTGCCATCAGTTCCTCGAGCGGGGGGGCAGATACGCAGTATTTT.

This clonotype was observed at least ten times. The chain carries TRBV2 and TRBJ2-5; D is perhaps TRBD2 (5 bases). Trimming removed 11 bases at V and 5 bases at J, with 15 bases between. In germline, CDR1 is SNHLY, CDR2 FYNNEI. The CDR3 runs to 12 residues. CDR3 region: CACVEGWETQYF. CDR3 DNA sequence: TGTGCCTGCGTTGAGGGTTGGGAGACCCAGTACTTC.

The table lists this clonotype with a few counts. The chain joins TRBV15 to TRBJ1-6; 7 bases fit TRBD1. V dropped 3 bases and J dropped 10; count of bases not matched to a gene: 12. The CDR3 totals 16 residues. Germline V lookup: CDR1 LNHNV, CDR2 YYDKDF (reference sequence). CDR3 in amino acids: CATSRDRIRDSSPLHF. In nucleotides, the CDR3 is TGTGCCACCAGCAGGGACCGTATTCGGGACAGCTCACCCCTCCACTTT. Combining the CDR3 with reference TRBV15 and TRBJ1-6 gives the whole variable domain DAMVIQNPRYQVTQFGKPVTLSCSQTLNHNVMYWYQQKSSQAPKLLFHYYDKDFNNEADTPDNFQSRRPNTSFCFLDIRSPGLGDTAMYLCATSRDRIRDSSPLHFGNGTRLTVT.

This clonotype has more than one count but fewer than ten. One end of the junction is discordant with germline, which a read error may explain. This sequence joins TRBV11-3 and TRBJ1-1; D is unclear. The CDR3 is 12 residues long. Germline values: CDR1 SGHNT, CDR2 YENEEA. The CDR3 reads CASSLGNSEAFF. The CDR3, as DNA: TGTGCCAGCAGCTTAGGTAACAGTGAAGCTTTCTTT. Based on the CDR3 plus reference TRBV11-3 and TRBJ1-1, the full variable domain is EAGVVQSPRYKIIEKKQPVAFWCNPISGHNTLYWYLQNLGQGPELLIRYENEEAVDDSQLPKDRFSAERLKGVDSTLKIQPAELGDSAVYLCASSLGNSEAFFGQGTRLTVV.

This clonotype occurred many times. This sequence joins TRBV7-3 and TRBJ1-1; D gene unclear. Germline loops: CDR1 SGHTA, CDR2 FQGTGA. The CDR3 runs to 14 residues. Trimming took 5 bases from V and 5 from J, leaving 15 bases between them. The CDR3 DNA is TGTGCCAGCAGCAGAAGCTCCGGGTTGACTGAAGCTTTCTTT. Amino acids: CASSRSSGLTEAFF. The full variable domain, with the rest looked up from reference TRBV7-3 and TRBJ1-1, is GAGVSQTPSNKVTEKGKYVELRCDPISGHTALYWYRQSLGQGPEFLIYFQGTGAADDSGLPNDRFFAVRPEGSVSTLKIQRTERGDSAVYLCASSRSSGLTEAFFGQGTRLTVV.

Many counts were recorded for this clonotype. The V call is TRBV10-2, the J call TRBJ2-7; possible D gene TRBD1, 6 bases. The CDR3 loop spans 13 amino acids. Trimming cost V 5 bases and J 4 bases, with 12 bases left between them. Germline CDR1 WSHSY, CDR2 SAAADI. The CDR3 DNA reads as TGCGCCAGCAGTCCACGAGGGGGTTACGAGCAGTACTTC. Translation: CASSPRGGYEQYF.

In its sample, this clonotype was seen many times. The rearrangement uses TRBV5-1 and TRBJ1-1; D ambiguous. Germline assignment: CDR1 SGHRS and CDR2 YFSETQ. This CDR3 has 14 amino acids. The V and J ends lost 2 bases and 1 base respectively, with 9 bases between them. CDR3 in amino acids: CASSFDHANTEAFF. CDR3 in DNA: TGCGCCAGCAGCTTCGATCATGCGAACACTGAAGCTTTCTTT.

The chain has TRBV15 and TRBJ2-2; D might be TRBD2 (6 bases). Germline V CDR1 and CDR2: LNHNV, YYDKDF (reference sequence). This CDR3 has 15 amino acids. The germline V and J ends were trimmed by 5 bases and 1 base, with 11 bases remaining between them. CDR3 sequence: CATSPRRGNTGELFF. CDR3 coding DNA: TGTGCCACCAGCCCCCGGCGGGGGAACACCGGGGAGCTGTTTTTT.

At least ten counts were recorded for this clonotype. V is TRBV20-1 and J is TRBJ1-6; unclear D gene. Germline V gene data show CDR1 as DFQATT and CDR2 as SNEGSKA (reference sequence). Between the trimmed V and J ends, which lost 3 bases and 7 bases, there was a span of 7 bases. The CDR3 is 12 amino acids. CDR3 in amino acids: CSASRANSPLHF. In DNA form, the CDR3 reads TGCAGTGCTAGTAGGGCAAATTCACCCCTCCACTTT.

This clonotype was seen repeatedly, ten times or more. The chain has TRBV12-3 or TRBV12-4 and TRBJ2-3; D is perhaps TRBD1 (5 bases). The CDR3 length is 16 residues. V lost 4 bases and J 5 bases, leaving 19 bases between the germline ends. CDR3 residues: CASSSTLHRIGDTQYF. CDR3 DNA: TGTGCCAGCAGTTCCACCCTCCACAGGATCGGAGATACGCAGTATTTT.

Many counts were recorded for this clonotype. DNA of the CDR3: TGTGCCAGCAGTTTTGGAGCTTCCTACGAGCAGTACGTC. Translating it yields CASSFGASYEQYV. The chain joins TRBV12-3 or TRBV12-4 to TRBJ2-7; D gene unclear. CDR3 length: 13 amino acids. The V end lost 3 bases, the J end lost 1 base, and 7 bases lay between the germline ends.

This clonotype was picked up many times. The chain carries TRBV5-1 and TRBJ2-3, with TRBD1 as a possible D gene (8 bases). CDR1 is SGHRS and CDR2 is YFSETQ in the germline V gene. V lost 3 bases to trimming and J lost 2 bases, with 16 bases between them. This CDR3 has 16 amino acids. The CDR3 protein is CASSSGAGQDTDTQYF. CDR3 coding DNA: TGCGCCAGCAGCTCGGGAGCGGGACAGGACACAGATACGCAGTATTTT.

This clonotype was observed at least ten times. V gene TRBV5-1 combines with J gene TRBJ2-7, with D hard to call. Looked up from germline, CDR1 is SGHRS and CDR2 is YFSETQ. The CDR3 spans 15 residues. Trimming stripped 0 bases from V and 0 bases from J, with 10 bases between. CDR3 region: CASSLGFLSSYEQYF. The CDR3 region has the DNA TGCGCCAGCAGCTTGGGTTTTCTAAGCTCCTACGAGCAGTACTTC. Looking up the rest from reference TRBV5-1 and TRBJ2-7 gives the full variable domain: KAGVTQTPRYLIKTRGQQVTLSCSPISGHRSVSWYQQTPGQGLQFLFEYFSETQRNKGNFPGRFSGRQFSNSRSEMNVSTLELGDSALYLCASSLGFLSSYEQYFGPGTRLTVT.

This clonotype was detected many times. The chain links TRBV12-3 or TRBV12-4 to TRBJ2-2; D may correspond to TRBD1 or TRBD2 (5 bases each). The CDR3 has 15 amino acids. With 8 bases removed from V and 0 bases from J, the gap between germline ends came to 13 bases. CDR3 protein: CASFRGASNTGELFF. Here the CDR3 DNA reads TGTGCCAGCTTCCGAGGGGCGTCGAACACCGGGGAGCTGTTTTTT.

This clonotype was detected many times. The CDR3 here is CSAEPPGTDTQYF. In DNA form, the CDR3 reads TGCAGTGCTGAGCCCCCGGGCACAGATACGCAGTATTTT. The rearrangement uses TRBV20-1 and TRBJ2-3; D is unclear. This CDR3 region has 13 residues. V gave up 5 bases and J gave up 1 base, with 10 bases separating them. In germline, CDR1 is DFQATT, CDR2 SNEGSKA (reference sequence).

This clonotype came up many times. This chain connects TRBV5-1 to TRBJ1-4, with D possibly being TRBD1 (6 bases). V dropped 6 bases and J dropped 3 bases, with 9 bases sitting between them. The CDR3 sequence is 13 residues long. CDR1 and CDR2 from the germline V gene are SGHRS and YFSETQ. The CDR3 sequence is CASKQGPNEKLFF. The CDR3, as DNA: TGCGCCAGCAAACAGGGCCCTAATGAAAAACTGTTTTTT.

This clonotype appeared many times. This chain links TRBV20-1 with TRBJ2-5; 8 bases match TRBD2. The CDR3 runs 14 residues. CDR1 is DFQATT, CDR2 SNEGSKA, per germline (reference sequence). Losses at the gene ends were 3 bases for V and 4 bases for J; bases not matched to a gene: 7. In nucleotides, the CDR3 is TGCAGTGCTAGCGGGGGGGCCGTAAGAGAGACCCAGTACTTC. Translating it yields CSASGGAVRETQYF.

This clonotype came up many times. The genes are TRBV7-6 and TRBJ2-2; 8 nucleotides line up with TRBD2. The CDR3 runs to 15 residues. V lost 3 bases, J lost 7 bases, and 7 bases stayed unmatched. The germline V gene has CDR1 SGHVS and CDR2 FNYEAQ. CDR3 protein: CASSFAGGAGGELFF. The CDR3 region has the DNA TGTGCCAGCAGCTTTGCCGGGGGGGCCGGCGGGGAGCTGTTTTTT.

This clonotype was found many times. The CDR3 DNA sequence: TGTGCCAGCAGCAAACAGGGGCGGGATTCACCCCTCCACTTT. As protein: CASSKQGRDSPLHF. The V and J genes are TRBV7-3 and TRBJ1-6; the match to TRBD1 covers 7 bases. This CDR3 spans 14 amino acids. V shed 5 bases and J 8 bases; nucleotides not matched to a gene: 6. Per germline, CDR1 SGHTA and CDR2 FQGTGA.

This clonotype was seen at least ten times. The V and J genes are TRBV4-1 and TRBJ2-7, with a weak D call TRBD1 (6 bases). The CDR3 loop spans 14 amino acids. The V gene lost 5 bases and the J gene lost 1 base, with 12 bases spanning the gap. Per the germline V gene, CDR1 is MGHRA and CDR2 is YSYEKL. The DNA for the CDR3 is TGCGCCAGCAGCAGCCGGGACATATCCTACGAGCAGTACTTC. Translated: CASSSRDISYEQYF.